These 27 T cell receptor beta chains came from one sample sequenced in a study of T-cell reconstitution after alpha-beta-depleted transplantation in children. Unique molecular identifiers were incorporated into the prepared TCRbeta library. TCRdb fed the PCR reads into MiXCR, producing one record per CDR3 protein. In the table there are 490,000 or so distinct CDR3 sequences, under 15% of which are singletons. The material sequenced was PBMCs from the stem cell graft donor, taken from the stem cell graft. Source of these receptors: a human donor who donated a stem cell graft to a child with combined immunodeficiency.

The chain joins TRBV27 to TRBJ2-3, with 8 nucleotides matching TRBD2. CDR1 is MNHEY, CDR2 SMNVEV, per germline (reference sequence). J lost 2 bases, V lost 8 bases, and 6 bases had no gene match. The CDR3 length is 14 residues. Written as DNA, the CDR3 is TGTGCCAGCTTCCCAGCGGGAGACACAGATACGCAGTATTTT. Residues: CASFPAGDTDTQYF.

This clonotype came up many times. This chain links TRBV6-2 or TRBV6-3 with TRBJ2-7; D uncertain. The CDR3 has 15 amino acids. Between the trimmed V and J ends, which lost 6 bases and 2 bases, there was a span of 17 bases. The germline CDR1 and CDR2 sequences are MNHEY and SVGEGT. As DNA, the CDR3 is TGTGCCAGCAGACACCCGGGTGATGCAGCCTACGAGCAGTACTTC. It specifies CASRHPGDAAYEQYF.

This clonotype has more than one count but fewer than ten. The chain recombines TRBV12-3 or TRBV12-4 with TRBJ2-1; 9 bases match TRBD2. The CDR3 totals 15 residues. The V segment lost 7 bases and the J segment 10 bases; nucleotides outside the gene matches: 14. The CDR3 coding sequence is TGTGCCAGCACCGTTGTAGTAGCGGGGGCCCGGGAGCAGTTCTTC. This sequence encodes CASTVVVAGAREQFF.

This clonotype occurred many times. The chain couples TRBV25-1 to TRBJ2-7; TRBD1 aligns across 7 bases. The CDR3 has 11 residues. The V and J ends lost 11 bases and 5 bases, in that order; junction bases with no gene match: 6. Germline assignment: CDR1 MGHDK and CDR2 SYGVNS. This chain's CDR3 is CASGQVDEQYF. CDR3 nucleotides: TGTGCCTCCGGACAGGTTGACGAGCAGTACTTC.

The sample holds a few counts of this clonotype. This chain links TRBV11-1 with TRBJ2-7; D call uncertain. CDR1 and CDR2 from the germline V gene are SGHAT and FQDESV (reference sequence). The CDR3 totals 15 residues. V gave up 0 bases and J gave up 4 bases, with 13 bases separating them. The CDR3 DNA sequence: TGTGCCAGCAGCTTAGCGCCTGGGGTGCGGTACGAGCAGTACTTC. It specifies CASSLAPGVRYEQYF.

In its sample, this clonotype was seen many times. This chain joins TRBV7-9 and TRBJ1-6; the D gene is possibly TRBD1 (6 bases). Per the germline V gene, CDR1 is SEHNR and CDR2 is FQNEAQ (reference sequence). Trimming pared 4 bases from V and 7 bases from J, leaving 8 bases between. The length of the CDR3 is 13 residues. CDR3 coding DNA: TGTGCCAGCAGCTCCGGGACAAATTCACCCCTCCACTTT. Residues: CASSSGTNSPLHF.

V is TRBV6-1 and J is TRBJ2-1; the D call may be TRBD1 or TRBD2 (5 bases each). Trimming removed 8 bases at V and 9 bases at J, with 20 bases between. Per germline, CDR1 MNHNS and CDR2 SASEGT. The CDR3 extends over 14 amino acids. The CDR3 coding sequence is TGTGCCAGCTCTCCCACGGAGGCCAGGGTTGAGCAGTTCTTC. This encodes CASSPTEARVEQFF.

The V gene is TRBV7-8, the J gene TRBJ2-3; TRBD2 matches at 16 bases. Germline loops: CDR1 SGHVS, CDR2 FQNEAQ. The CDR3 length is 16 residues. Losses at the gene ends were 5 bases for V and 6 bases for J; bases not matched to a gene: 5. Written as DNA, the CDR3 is TGTGCCAGCAGCCCGGGACTAGCGGGGGGGCTTGATACGCAGTATTTT. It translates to CASSPGLAGGLDTQYF.

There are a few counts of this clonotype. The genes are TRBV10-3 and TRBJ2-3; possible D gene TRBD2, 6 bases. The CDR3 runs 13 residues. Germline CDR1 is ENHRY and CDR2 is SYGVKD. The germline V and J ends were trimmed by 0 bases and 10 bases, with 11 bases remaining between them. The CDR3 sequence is CAISESRDEAQYF. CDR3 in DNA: TGTGCCATCAGTGAGTCGCGGGACGAGGCGCAGTATTTT.

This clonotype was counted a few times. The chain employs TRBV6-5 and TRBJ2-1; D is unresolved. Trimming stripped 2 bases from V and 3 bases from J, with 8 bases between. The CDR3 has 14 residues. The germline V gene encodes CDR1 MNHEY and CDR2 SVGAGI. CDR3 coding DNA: TGTGCCAGCAGTTACGAGCGTGTCTACAATGAGCAGTTCTTC. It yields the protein CASSYERVYNEQFF.

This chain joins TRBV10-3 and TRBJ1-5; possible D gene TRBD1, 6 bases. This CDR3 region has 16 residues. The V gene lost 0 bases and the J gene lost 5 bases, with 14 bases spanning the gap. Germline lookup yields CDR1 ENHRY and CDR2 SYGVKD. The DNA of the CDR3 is TGTGCCATCAGTGAGTCGTACAGGGCTCGCGATCAGCCCCAGCATTTT. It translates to CAISESYRARDQPQHF.

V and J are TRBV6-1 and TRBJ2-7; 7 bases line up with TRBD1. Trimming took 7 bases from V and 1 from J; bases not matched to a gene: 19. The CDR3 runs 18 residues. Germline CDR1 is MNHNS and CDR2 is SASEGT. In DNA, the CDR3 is TGTGCCAGCAAAGCCAGGGACAGCCTCCTGGCCAGGTCCTACGAGCAGTACTTC. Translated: CASKARDSLLARSYEQYF.

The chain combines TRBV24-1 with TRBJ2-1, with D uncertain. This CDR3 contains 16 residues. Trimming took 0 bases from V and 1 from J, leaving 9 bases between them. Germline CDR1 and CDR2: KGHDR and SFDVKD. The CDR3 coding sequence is TGTGCCACCAGTGATTTGCAAAGCCCTTCCTACAATGAGCAGTTCTTC. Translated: CATSDLQSPSYNEQFF.

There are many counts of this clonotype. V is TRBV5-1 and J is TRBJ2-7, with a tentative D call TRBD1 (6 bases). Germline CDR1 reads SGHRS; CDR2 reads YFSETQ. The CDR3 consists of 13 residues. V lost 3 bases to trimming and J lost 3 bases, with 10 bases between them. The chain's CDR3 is CASSWDKIYEQYF. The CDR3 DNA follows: TGCGCCAGCAGCTGGGACAAAATCTACGAGCAGTACTTC.

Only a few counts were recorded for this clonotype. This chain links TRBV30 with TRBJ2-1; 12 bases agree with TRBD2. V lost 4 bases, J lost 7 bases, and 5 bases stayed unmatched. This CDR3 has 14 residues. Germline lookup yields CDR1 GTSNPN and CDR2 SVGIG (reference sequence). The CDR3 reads CAWTSGRAGNEQFF. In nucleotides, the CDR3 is TGTGCCTGGACTAGCGGGAGGGCCGGTAATGAGCAGTTCTTC.

CDR3 sequence (DNA): TGTGCCAGCTCACTATCATTGGGACAGGTCTACAATGAGCAGTTCTTC. Its translation is CASSLSLGQVYNEQFF. The chain combines TRBV18 with TRBJ2-1, with 8 bases identical to TRBD1. Trimming at V came to 4 bases and at J to 3 bases, leaving 8 bases not matched to a gene. CDR1 and CDR2 from the germline V gene are KGHSH and LQKENI. The CDR3 length is 16 residues.

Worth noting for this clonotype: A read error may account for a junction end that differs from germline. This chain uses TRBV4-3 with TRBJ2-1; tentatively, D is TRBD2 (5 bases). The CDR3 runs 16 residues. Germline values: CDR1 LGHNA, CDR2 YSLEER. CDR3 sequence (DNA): TGCGACAGCAGCCAAGAATCTGCTAGCAGGTACAATGAGCAGTTCTTC. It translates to CDSSQESASRYNEQFF.

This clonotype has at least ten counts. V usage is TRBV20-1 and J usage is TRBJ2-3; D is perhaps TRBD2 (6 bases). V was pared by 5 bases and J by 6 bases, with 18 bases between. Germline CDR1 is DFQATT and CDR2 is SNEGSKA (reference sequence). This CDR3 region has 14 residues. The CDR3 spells CSASRDSGGDTQYF. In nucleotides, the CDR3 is TGCAGTGCTTCCCGGGACTCGGGTGGGGATACGCAGTATTTT.

The CDR3 coding sequence is TGTGCCAGCAGCCCCGGGGGGGATTACAATGAGCAGTTCTTC. This translates into CASSPGGDYNEQFF. The chain carries TRBV3-1 and TRBJ2-1, with 8 bases that match TRBD2. Germline CDR1 reads LGHDT; CDR2 reads YNNKEL (reference sequence). The CDR3 sequence is 14 residues long. J lost 4 bases, V lost 4 bases, and 3 bases had no gene match.

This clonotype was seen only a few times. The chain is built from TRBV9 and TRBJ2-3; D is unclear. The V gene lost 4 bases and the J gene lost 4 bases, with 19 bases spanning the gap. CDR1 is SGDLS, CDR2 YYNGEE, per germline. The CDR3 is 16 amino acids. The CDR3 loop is CASSLRSSGRADTQYF. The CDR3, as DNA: TGTGCCAGCAGCCTCCGGAGTAGTGGTCGGGCAGATACGCAGTATTTT.

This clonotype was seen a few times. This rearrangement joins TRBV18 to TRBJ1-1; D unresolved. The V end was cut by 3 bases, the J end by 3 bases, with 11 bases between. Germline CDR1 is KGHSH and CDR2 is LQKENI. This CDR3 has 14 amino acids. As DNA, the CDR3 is TGTGCCAGCTCACCCTTAGCGGGGTACACTGAAGCTTTCTTT. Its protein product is CASSPLAGYTEAFF.

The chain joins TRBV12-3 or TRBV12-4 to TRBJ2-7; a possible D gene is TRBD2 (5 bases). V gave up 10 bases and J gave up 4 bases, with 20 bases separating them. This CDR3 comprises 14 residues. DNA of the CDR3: TGTGCCACCAGCCCCCCGGGCGGGTTTTACGAGCAGTACTTC. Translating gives CATSPPGGFYEQYF.

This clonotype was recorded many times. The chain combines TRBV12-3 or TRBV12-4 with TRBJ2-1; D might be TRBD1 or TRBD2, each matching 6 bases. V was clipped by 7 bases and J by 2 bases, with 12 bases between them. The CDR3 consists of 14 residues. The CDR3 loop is CASNKGGAYNEQFF. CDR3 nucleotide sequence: TGTGCCAGCAATAAGGGGGGTGCCTACAATGAGCAGTTCTTC.

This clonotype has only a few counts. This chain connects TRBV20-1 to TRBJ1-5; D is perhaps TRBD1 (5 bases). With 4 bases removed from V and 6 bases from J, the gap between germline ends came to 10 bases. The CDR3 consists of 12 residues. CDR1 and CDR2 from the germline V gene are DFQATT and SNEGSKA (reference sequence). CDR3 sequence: CSATPGTQPQHF. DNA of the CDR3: TGCAGTGCTACCCCAGGGACTCAGCCCCAGCATTTT.

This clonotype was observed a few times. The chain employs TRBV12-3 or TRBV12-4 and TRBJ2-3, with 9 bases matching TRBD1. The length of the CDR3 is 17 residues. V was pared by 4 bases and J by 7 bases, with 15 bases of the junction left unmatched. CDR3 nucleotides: TGTGCCAGCAGTTCAAACCCCGGGACAGGGTACAAAAATACGCAGTATTTT. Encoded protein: CASSSNPGTGYKNTQYF.

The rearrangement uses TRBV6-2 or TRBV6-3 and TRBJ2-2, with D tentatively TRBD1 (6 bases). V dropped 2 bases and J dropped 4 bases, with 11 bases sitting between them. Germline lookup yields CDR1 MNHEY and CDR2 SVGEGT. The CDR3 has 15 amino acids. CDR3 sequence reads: CASSYPGQSTGELFF. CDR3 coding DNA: TGTGCCAGCAGTTACCCAGGACAGTCCACCGGGGAGCTGTTTTTT.

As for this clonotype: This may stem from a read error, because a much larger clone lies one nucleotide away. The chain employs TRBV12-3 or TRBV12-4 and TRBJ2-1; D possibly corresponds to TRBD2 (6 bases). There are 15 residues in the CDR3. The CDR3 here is CPSKTGTASYNEQFF. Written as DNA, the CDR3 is TGTCCCAGCAAAACCGGGACTGCATCCTACAATGAGCAGTTCTTC.